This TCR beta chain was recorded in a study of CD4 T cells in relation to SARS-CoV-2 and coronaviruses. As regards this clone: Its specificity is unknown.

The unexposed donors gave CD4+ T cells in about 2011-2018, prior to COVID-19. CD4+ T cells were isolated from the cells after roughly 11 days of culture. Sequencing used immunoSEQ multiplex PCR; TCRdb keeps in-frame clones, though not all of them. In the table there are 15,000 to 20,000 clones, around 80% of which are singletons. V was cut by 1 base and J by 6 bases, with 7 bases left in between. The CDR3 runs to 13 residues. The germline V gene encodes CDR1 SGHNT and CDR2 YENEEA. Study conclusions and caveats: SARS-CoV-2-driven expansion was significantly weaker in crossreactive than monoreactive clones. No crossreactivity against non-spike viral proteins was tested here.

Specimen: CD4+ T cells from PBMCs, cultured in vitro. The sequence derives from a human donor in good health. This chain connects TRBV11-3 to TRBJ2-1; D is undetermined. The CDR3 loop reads CASSLAEANEQFF. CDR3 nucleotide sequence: TGTGCCAGCAGCTTAGCAGAGGCCAATGAGCAGTTCTTC.